The rows below give T cell receptor beta chains drawn from one sample of a study of CD8 T cells in ankylosing spondylitis. One entry per CDR3 protein results from TCRdb running MiXCR on the 5' RACE reads. Seen here are some 200,000 distinct CDR3 sequences, 6% to 8.5% observed once, and the top ten hold 13% to 15%. Sample: blood, either unsorted or a sorted T cell fraction (not recorded which). These TCRs come from a male donor with ankylosing spondylitis. CDR3s include the opening cysteine and the closing phenylalanine or tryptophan.

>TRBJ1-2|16|TRBV7-9
CASSLGGSTLPYGYTF
>TRBJ1-2|14|TRBV9
CASSGQGADYGYTF
>TRBJ1-6|15|TRBV7-9
CASGKTTGLDSPLHF
>TRBJ2-1|18|TRBV28
CASSWGIMTSGSIYEQFF
>TRBJ2-5|10|TRBV27
CASSQETQYF
>TRBJ2-7|13|TRBV11-2
CASSWDRDHEQYF
>TRBJ1-2|14|TRBV4-2
CASSPKTGNYGYTF
>TRBJ2-1|15|TRBV5-1
CASSFFLRGNNEQFF
>TRBJ2-5|13|TRBV10-3
CAVRTGGEETQYF
>TRBJ2-5|15|TRBV4-3
CASSQGGARGETQYF
>TRBJ1-5|14|TRBV6-2/TRBV6-3
CASSYFYSNQPQHF
>TRBJ2-7|11|TRBV11-2
CASSFKGEQYF
>TRBJ1-1|15|TRBV12-3/TRBV12-4
CASTPRFLVNTEAFF
>TRBJ1-4|14|TRBV7-9
CASSLRRGDEKLFF
>TRBJ2-1|15|TRBV6-1
CASSRTSGNYNEQFF
>TRBJ1-3|15|TRBV4-3
CASSQDLSSGNTIYF
>TRBJ2-3|18|TRBV4-1
CASSHPSGGQENTDTQYF
>TRBJ2-1|12|TRBV5-1
CASSTRVNEQFF
>TRBJ2-7|14|TRBV4-3
CASSPGGPDYEQYF
>TRBJ1-1|13|TRBV19
CASSWGTGTEAFF
>TRBJ2-2|16|TRBV6-5
CASTYSGGEYTGELFF
>TRBJ2-1|13|TRBV28
CASSPGPSSEQFF
>TRBJ2-2|14|TRBV20-1
CSARDIQITGELFF
>TRBJ2-3|14|TRBV27
CASSPLQAGDTQYF
>TRBJ2-5|14|TRBV5-1
CASSLGGLPETQYF
>TRBJ1-1|12|TRBV5-5
CASSPGLPEAFF
>TRBJ2-7|12|TRBV27
CASSRQGWEQYF
>TRBJ1-1|15|TRBV12-5
CASGLTQGVNTEAFF
>TRBJ2-7|14|TRBV27
CASSFSSGRYEQYF
>TRBJ2-3|13|TRBV20-1
CSARVSTTDTQYF
>TRBJ2-7|14|TRBV9
CAGSAGQGSYEQYF
>TRBJ2-7|13|TRBV7-2
CASSHSQGSEQYF